This TCR beta chain was recovered during a study of early T cells in non-severe SARS-CoV-2 infection. About the study: Investigators sequenced bulk RNA drawn from unsorted whole blood, and chains remained unpaired. Study-level findings and limits: There was a bias toward anti-spike CD8 responses in VDJdb matching, which missed private and CD4 specificities.

Unique molecular identifier tags were affixed to discrete cDNA molecules. In TCRdb, the 5' RACE reads were re-called with MiXCR into one record per CDR3 protein. Of tens of thousands of distinct CDR3 sequences in the sample, more than 4% are singletons; the top ten hold about 5.4%. This clonotype was observed at least ten times. Its antigen is as yet unknown. Trimming shortened V by 1 base and J by 0 bases, and 22 bases separated the two germline ends. From germline, CDR1 is MGHRA and CDR2 YSYEKL. The CDR3 runs to 19 residues. This receptor was obtained from an adult who was a healthcare worker with PCR-confirmed SARS-CoV-2 infection or an uninfected control (not recorded which). Specimen: whole blood. V usage is TRBV4-1 and J usage is TRBJ2-7, with D possibly matching TRBD2 (6 bases). CDR3 loop: CASSQGGSGAGRYSYEQYF. DNA of the CDR3: TGCGCCAGCAGCCAAGGTGGAAGTGGGGCGGGACGATACTCCTACGAGCAGTACTTC.